Sequencing of this T cell receptor beta chain was carried out in a study of blood T cell repertoires in COVID-19. At the level of the study: PBMCs, B-cell-depleted T cells, or T cells were the source of the cDNA or gDNA that made up the material.

CDR1 and CDR2 (germline): SGHTA, FQGTGA. The ends lost 5 bases at V and 2 bases at J; junction bases unmatched: 7. The CDR3 has 15 residues. The table came from immunoSEQ multiplex PCR; TCRdb's copy has only in-frame clones and leaves some out. The data show over 45,000 clones, with roughly 82% seen just once and 8.2% held by the top ten. V usage is TRBV7-3 and J usage is TRBJ2-3, with 7 bases aligning to TRBD2. Sequencing was performed on peripheral blood. This clonotype was obtained from a woman older than 75 with acute or convalescent COVID-19. Here the CDR3 reads CASSQTSFPTDTQYF. For the CDR3, the DNA is TGTGCCAGCAGCCAGACTAGCTTCCCCACAGATACGCAGTATTTT.